This T cell receptor (beta chain) is drawn from a study of T-cell reconstitution after alpha-beta-depleted transplantation in children. The library targeted TCRbeta and was prepared with unique molecular identifiers. TCRdb used MiXCR to reprocess the PCR reads, holding one entry per CDR3 protein. The sample comprises some 530,000 distinct CDR3 sequences, around 12% of which are singletons, and under 7% rests with the top ten. The CDR3 runs to 13 residues. The V gene lost 6 bases and the J gene lost 7 bases, with 12 bases spanning the gap. Germline values: CDR1 SEHNR, CDR2 FQNEAQ (reference sequence).

The V call is TRBV7-9, the J call TRBJ2-2, with D perhaps given as TRBD1 or TRBD2 (5 bases each). This specimen consisted of PBMCs from the stem cell graft donor, obtained from the stem cell graft. The clonotype originates from a human donor who donated a stem cell graft to a child with combined immunodeficiency. CDR3 loop: CASSHGADGELFF. The CDR3 DNA sequence: TGTGCCAGCAGTCACGGGGCCGACGGGGAGCTGTTTTTT.